The 14 T cell receptor beta chains presented below share a single source sample, sequenced in a study of early T cells in non-severe SARS-CoV-2 infection. Each CDR3 protein gets one entry after TCRdb re-called the 5' RACE reads with MiXCR. This repertoire shows tens of thousands of distinct CDR3 sequences, about 8.2% found once; its top ten account for roughly a tenth. The material sequenced was whole blood. Source of these receptors: an adult who was a healthcare worker with PCR-confirmed SARS-CoV-2 infection or an uninfected control (not recorded which).

This clonotype was counted many times. The J gene is TRBJ2-7, the V gene TRBV7-2; tentatively, D is TRBD2 (6 bases). The germline CDR1 and CDR2 sequences are SGHTA and FQGNSA. V was trimmed by 4 bases and J by 6 bases, leaving 10 bases between them. This CDR3 is built from 12 residues. CDR3 sequence: CASSSIGGEQYF. Here the CDR3 DNA reads TGTGCCAGCAGCTCTATCGGGGGCGAGCAGTACTTC.

The V and J genes are TRBV5-1 and TRBJ2-4, with D unresolved. Germline V gene lookup returns CDR1 SGHRS and CDR2 YFSETQ. Trimming pared 1 base from V and 5 bases from J, leaving 10 bases between. This CDR3 is 14 amino acids long. The CDR3 DNA reads as TGCGCCAGCAGCTTGAGGCCCGCTCAAAACATTCAGTACTTC. This encodes CASSLRPAQNIQYF.

There are many counts of this clonotype. V and J are TRBV12-3 or TRBV12-4 and TRBJ1-3, with a possible D match to TRBD1 (5 bases). The CDR3 totals 16 residues. Trimming took 1 base from V and 2 from J, leaving 12 bases between them. The CDR3 DNA reads TGTGCCAGCAGTTTAGAGGCAGGGAGCCCTGGAAACACCATATATTTT. This translates into CASSLEAGSPGNTIYF.

In its sample, this clonotype was seen many times. The rearrangement joins TRBV7-2 to TRBJ2-7; tentatively, D is TRBD2 (6 bases). Germline loops: CDR1 SGHTA, CDR2 FQGNSA. V lost 4 bases and J 1 base, leaving 8 bases between the germline ends. CDR3 length: 13 amino acids. CDR3 loop: CASSWDSSYEQYF. The CDR3 DNA sequence: TGTGCCAGCAGCTGGGACTCGTCCTACGAGCAGTACTTC.

The rearrangement joins TRBV19 to TRBJ2-2; TRBD2 aligns across 12 bases. CDR3 length: 19 residues. Germline-derived CDR1 and CDR2 are LNHDA and SQIVND (reference sequence). V lost 6 bases, J lost 3 bases, and 14 bases stayed unmatched. Here the CDR3 DNA reads TGTGCCAGTAGCCCTGGGAGACTAGCGGGAGCGGGGTACACCGGGGAGCTGTTTTTT. Translated, it gives CASSPGRLAGAGYTGELFF.

V and J are TRBV19 and TRBJ1-2, with 7 bases fitting TRBD1. With V trimmed by 8 bases and J by 3 bases, 12 bases remained unmatched. Germline CDR1 LNHDA, CDR2 SQIVND (reference sequence). This CDR3 comprises 15 residues. The CDR3 DNA is TGTGCCAGTCGACTACTAGGGGGACAGCACTATGGCTACACCTTC. This gives the protein CASRLLGGQHYGYTF.

This clonotype was counted ten times or more. V and J are TRBV2 and TRBJ2-3; tentative D call: TRBD2 (5 bases). With 9 bases removed from V and 11 bases from J, the gap between germline ends came to 24 bases. This CDR3 is 14 amino acids long. Per the germline V gene, CDR1 is SNHLY and CDR2 is FYNNEI. The DNA for the CDR3 is TGTGCCAGTTCGATAAGTGGGAGTCCCCCCAAGCAGTATTTT. It yields the protein CASSISGSPPKQYF.

The chain is built from TRBV5-1 and TRBJ2-2; 7 bases are a match to TRBD1. The V gene's germline CDR1 is SGHRS and CDR2 YFSETQ. The CDR3 totals 15 residues. V shed 0 bases and J 6 bases; nucleotides not matched to a gene: 5. The CDR3 is CASSLERGRAGELFF. In DNA, the CDR3 is TGCGCCAGCAGCTTGGAAAGGGGGCGCGCCGGGGAGCTGTTTTTT.

This clonotype was seen at least ten times. The rearrangement links TRBV7-9 to TRBJ1-1; weak D call: TRBD1 (6 bases). Germline assignment: CDR1 SEHNR and CDR2 FQNEAQ (reference sequence). Trimming pared 5 bases from V and 1 base from J, leaving 17 bases between. CDR3 length equals 16 residues. CDR3 sequence reads: CASSLWQGWGNTEAFF. Here the CDR3 DNA reads TGTGCCAGCAGCCTCTGGCAGGGGTGGGGGAACACTGAAGCTTTCTTT.

This clonotype was seen a few times. V usage is TRBV6-2 or TRBV6-3 and J usage is TRBJ2-7; TRBD2 agrees at 11 bases. CDR3 length: 17 residues. Germline-derived CDR1 and CDR2 are MNHEY and SVGEGT. The junction had 10 bases not matched to a gene; V was cut back by 5 bases and J by 1 base. The CDR3 coding sequence is TGTGCCAGCAGTGCTACTAGCGGGAGAAAACTTTCCTACGAGCAGTACTTC. As protein: CASSATSGRKLSYEQYF.

This chain connects TRBV7-6 to TRBJ2-3; 14 nucleotides align to TRBD2. Germline V CDR1 and CDR2: SGHVS, FNYEAQ. The CDR3 extends over 18 amino acids. V trimming: 1 base; J trimming: 4 bases; junction bases outside the gene matches: 7. The CDR3 bases are TGTGCCAGCAGCTTAGAAGGGACTAGCGGGAGTTTCTCAGATACGCAGTATTTT. Its protein is CASSLEGTSGSFSDTQYF.

There are a few counts of this clonotype. The chain links TRBV20-1 to TRBJ1-1, with a possible D match to TRBD1 (5 bases). The CDR3 is 14 amino acids. Germline V lookup: CDR1 DFQATT, CDR2 SNEGSKA (reference sequence). Deletions cut 6 bases from V and 0 bases from J, with 14 bases between. CDR3 sequence reads: CSARVFDMNTEAFF. CDR3 sequence (DNA): TGCAGTGCCAGGGTTTTTGACATGAACACTGAAGCTTTCTTT.

This clonotype has only a few counts. J is TRBJ2-2 and V is TRBV11-2; D is possibly TRBD1 (5 bases). V gave up 4 bases and J gave up 2 bases, with 17 bases separating them. The CDR3 extends over 17 amino acids. Per the germline V gene, CDR1 is SGHAT and CDR2 is FQNNGV. The CDR3 DNA reads TGTGCCAGCAGCTCCAGGGCCAGCGCCACTAACACCGGGGAGCTGTTTTTT. This gives the protein CASSSRASATNTGELFF.

This clonotype was detected a few times. The chain employs TRBV7-9 and TRBJ2-7, with D possibly TRBD1 on 6 matching bases. The CDR3 has 15 residues. Germline CDR1 SEHNR, CDR2 FQNEAQ (reference sequence). V was trimmed by 1 base and J by 4 bases, leaving 14 bases between them. The CDR3 DNA reads as TGTGCCAGCAGCTTAGGACGACAGGAGAAGTACGAGCAGTACTTC. As protein: CASSLGRQEKYEQYF. Full variable domain (rest looked up from reference TRBV7-9 and TRBJ2-7): DTGVSQNPRHKITKRGQNVTFRCDPISEHNRLYWYRQTLGQGPEFLTYFQNEAQLEKSRLLSDRFSAERPKGSFSTLEIQRTEQGDSAMYLCASSLGRQEKYEQYFGPGTRLTVT.